These T cell receptor beta chains were read from a single sample in a study of T-cell reconstitution after alpha-beta-depleted transplantation in children. TCRdb independently ran MiXCR on the PCR reads; one entry per CDR3 protein. The sample has about 70,000 distinct CDR3 sequences, around 9.9% seen once. Sequencing was performed on PBMCs, taken before TCRalphabeta/CD19-depleted stem cell transplant. The receptors stem from a boy aged 5-17 years with acute myeloid leukemia, due to receive a stem cell transplant. The CDR3 runs from the conserved cysteine through the conserved F or W. D genes are given only for firm matches. Clone size is given for some rows only: seen once, a few or many times, or a class if the clone is expanded.

>few|TRBJ2-6|TRBV15|TRBD1|16
CATGTGADSGANVLTF
TGTGCCACTGGGACAGGTGCTGACTCTGGGGCCAACGTCCTGACTTTC
>many|TRBJ1-1|TRBV12-3/TRBV12-4|.|14
CASLIQPGDTEAFF
TGTGCCAGCCTAATCCAGCCCGGAGACACTGAAGCTTTCTTT
>many|TRBJ2-7|TRBV7-2|.|17
CASSSSTGGFNSYEQYF
TGTGCCAGCAGCTCGTCCACTGGGGGATTTAACTCCTACGAGCAGTACTTC
>.|TRBJ2-2|TRBV7-6|TRBD1|16
CASSLFDRTGDGELFF
TGTGCCAGCAGCTTATTTGATAGGACAGGGGACGGGGAGCTGTTTTTT
>many|TRBJ2-1|TRBV12-3/TRBV12-4|TRBD1|16
CASSRGQVSSYNEQFF
TGTGCCAGCAGTCGCGGACAGGTGAGCTCCTACAATGAGCAGTTCTTC
>many|TRBJ2-1|TRBV24-1|TRBD2|18
CATSDPRGLAGVHNEQFF
TGTGCCACCAGTGATCCCAGGGGACTAGCGGGGGTTCACAATGAGCAGTTCTTC
>many|TRBJ1-2|TRBV12-3/TRBV12-4|.|13
CASSRTLNYGYTF
TGTGCCAGCAGCCGGACACTAAACTATGGCTACACCTTC
>many|TRBJ2-4|TRBV15|TRBD2|16
CATSRVGLGSGNIQYF
TGTGCCACCAGCAGAGTGGGACTAGGGTCGGGAAACATTCAGTACTTC
>many|TRBJ2-3|TRBV5-6|TRBD1|15
CASNLGGARADTQYF
TGTGCCAGCAACCTAGGGGGCGCAAGGGCAGATACGCAGTATTTT
>many|TRBJ1-2|TRBV12-3/TRBV12-4|.|13
CASSPPVGSGYTF
TGTGCCAGCAGTCCCCCCGTAGGGTCTGGCTACACCTTC
>many|TRBJ2-1|TRBV5-1|.|15
CASRPRIADYNEQFF
TGCGCCAGCAGGCCGAGAATAGCGGATTACAATGAGCAGTTCTTC
>many|TRBJ2-5|TRBV28|TRBD2|15
CASSSLAGRGETQYF
TGTGCCAGCAGCTCACTAGCGGGTAGGGGAGAGACCCAGTACTTC
>few|TRBJ1-1|TRBV5-1|TRBD1|15
CASTFSGQANTEAFF
TGCGCCAGCACCTTTTCGGGACAGGCGAACACTGAAGCTTTCTTT
>.|TRBJ1-4|TRBV6-5|.|14
CASSYSGANEKLFF
TGTGCCAGCAGTTACTCGGGAGCTAATGAAAAACTGTTTTTT
>many|TRBJ2-1|TRBV12-3/TRBV12-4|TRBD2|15
CASSLGGRVYNEQFF
TGTGCCAGCAGTTTAGGCGGGAGGGTTTACAATGAGCAGTTCTTC
>many|TRBJ1-5|TRBV12-3/TRBV12-4|TRBD1|14
CASSPWAGGEPQHF
TGTGCCAGCAGTCCTTGGGCAGGGGGCGAGCCCCAGCATTTT